The entry below describes one T cell receptor beta chain. Its antigen is undetermined. This sample was included in a study of radiotherapy plus CTLA-4 blockade in lung cancer. Study-level points and caveats: Early blood T cell clone dynamics, with interferon-beta, were reported to best predict response.

This CDR3 is 15 amino acids long. Trimming removed 5 bases from V and 3 bases from J; junction bases left unmatched: 6. Per the germline V gene, CDR1 is MNHNY and CDR2 is SVGAGI (reference sequence). Sequenced by immunoSEQ multiplex PCR; TCRdb stores in-frame clones only, minus some. This sample has more than 35,000 clones, with 75% to 90% found just once. The source is a human donor with non-small cell lung cancer who had stable disease on radiotherapy plus ipilimumab. The V call is TRBV6-6, the J call TRBJ1-5; 8 nucleotides line up with TRBD1. The source material was peripheral blood, sampled from a patient treated with radiotherapy plus ipilimumab. DNA for the CDR3: TGTGCCAGCAGTCCCGACAGGGGATTCAATCAGCCCCAGCATTTT. It encodes CASSPDRGFNQPQHF.